What follows describes a single T cell receptor (beta chain). Its antigen is not known. This specimen comes from a study of T-cell memory formation after mild COVID-19. Study background: Clustering of TCRs was largely donor specific. Findings and limits, study-wide: SARS-CoV-2 specificity of second-wave clones peaking day 37 was unconfirmed. Those CD4+ clones that contracted were mainly in CM and EM (CD8+ ones in EMRA).

TCRdb reanalysed the 5' RACE reads using MiXCR and keeps one entry per CDR3 protein. This repertoire shows some 190,000 distinct CDR3 sequences, about 17% found once; its top ten account for 2% to 3%. CDR3 size: 14 residues. Germline V CDR1 and CDR2: SNHLY, FYNNEI. Between the trimmed V and J ends, which lost 6 bases and 7 bases, there was a span of 19 bases. V is TRBV2 and J is TRBJ2-7; a weak D match, TRBD1 (5 bases). This TCR was recovered from an adult woman who had mild COVID-19 (a few samples of this study predate the infection). Cell type and time point are not known. What was sequenced was PBMCs or a T cell subset sorted from them (not recorded which). DNA for the CDR3: TGTGCCAGCAGGCCTGGCCAGGGTTTGCGAGAGCAGTACTTC. Protein product: CASRPGQGLREQYF.